This TCR beta chain derives from a study of blood T cell repertoires in COVID-19. Study overall: T cells, B-cell-depleted T cells, or PBMCs supplied cDNA or gDNA.

In the original workflow: It was from reference gene primer amplification that nucleated cell counts were estimated. Sequencing used immunoSEQ multiplex PCR; TCRdb keeps in-frame clones, though not all of them. Clone size and the V and J calls come from that table; the DNA yielded D and trimming. This table has roughly 220,000 clones, under 90% appearing once. CDR3 length: 16 residues. Germline CDR1 reads MNHNS; CDR2 reads SASEGT. J was trimmed by 4 bases and V by 4 bases; bases with no gene match: 8. This clonotype was sampled from a man aged 30 to 45 with active or convalescent COVID-19. J is TRBJ1-3 and V is TRBV6-1; 9 positions match TRBD1. What was sequenced was peripheral blood. CDR3 DNA sequence: TGTGCCAGCAGTGGAGGTACAGGGGGCACCGGAAACACCATATATTTT. Protein product: CASSGGTGGTGNTIYF.